The 18 T cell receptor beta chains reported below all come from one sample, sequenced in a study of blood T cells in healthy people across ages. PCR was performed a second time for about 6 to 11 cycles using a sample-barcoded 5' primer and a J-beta primer mix. TCRdb re-analysed the 5' RACE reads in MiXCR, keeping a single row per CDR3 protein. The repertoire holds about a million distinct CDR3 sequences, with around two fifths as singletons. The sequenced sample was blood. All receptors derive from a man between 18 and 29 years old in good health.

Many counts were recorded for this clonotype. This sequence joins TRBV3-1 and TRBJ1-5; the D gene is possibly TRBD1 (5 bases). Germline CDR1 reads LGHDT; CDR2 reads YNNKEL (reference sequence). The CDR3 extends over 14 amino acids. V was pared by 3 bases and J by 6 bases, with 12 bases between. This chain's CDR3 is CASSHSADSQPQHF. The CDR3, as DNA: TGTGCCAGCAGCCATTCCGCCGACAGTCAGCCCCAGCATTTT.

The V call is TRBV18, the J call TRBJ1-5, with 7 bases identical to TRBD1. The germline CDR1 and CDR2 sequences are KGHSH and LQKENI. The J segment lost 4 bases and the V segment lost 6 bases, leaving 9 bases of the junction unmatched. This CDR3 has 15 amino acids. The CDR3 nucleotides read TGTGCCAGCTCCCCAGACAGGGCCAAGAATCAGCCCCAGCATTTT. Residues: CASSPDRAKNQPQHF.

This clonotype was picked up a small number of times. The chain recombines TRBV7-3 with TRBJ2-1, with D unresolved. Germline CDR1 reads SGHTA; CDR2 reads FQGTGA. The V and J ends lost 2 bases and 7 bases respectively, with 9 bases between them. The length of the CDR3 is 13 residues. The chain's CDR3 is CASSLGSQNEQFF. The CDR3 nucleotides read TGTGCCAGCAGCTTAGGCTCCCAAAATGAGCAGTTCTTC.

This clonotype was observed at least ten times. The rearrangement joins TRBV6-2 or TRBV6-3 to TRBJ1-5, with 10 bases identical to TRBD1. The CDR3 has 16 residues. Germline CDR1 reads MNHEY; CDR2 reads SVGEGT. The V gene end was trimmed by 6 bases and the J gene end by 4 bases; junction bases not matched to a gene: 9. The CDR3 region is CASRARDRGLNQPQHF. The CDR3 nucleotides are TGTGCCAGCAGAGCCCGGGACAGGGGTCTAAATCAGCCCCAGCATTTT.

The V and J genes are TRBV20-1 and TRBJ1-5, with D hard to call. V lost 2 bases to trimming and J lost 0 bases, with 8 bases between them. The CDR3 spans 14 residues. Germline V gene sequence: CDR1 DFQATT, CDR2 SNEGSKA (reference sequence). The CDR3 DNA follows: TGCAGTGCTAGACAGCTCCTTAGCAATCAGCCCCAGCATTTT. Translated, it gives CSARQLLSNQPQHF.

This clonotype was counted ten times or more. This chain uses TRBV12-3 or TRBV12-4 with TRBJ1-2; D call uncertain. This CDR3 comprises 13 residues. The V end was cut by 3 bases, the J end by 5 bases, with 10 bases between. The CDR3 is CASSLPGQYGYTF. The CDR3 nucleotides are TGTGCCAGCAGTTTGCCGGGCCAGTATGGCTACACCTTC.

The rearrangement uses TRBV4-2 and TRBJ2-7, with D hard to call. The CDR3 is 13 amino acids. V was trimmed by 3 bases and J by 7 bases, leaving 13 bases between them. CDR1 and CDR2 (germline): LGHNA, YNFKEQ. CDR3 DNA: TGTGCCAGCAGCCATACTGCCGGCAATGAGCAGTACTTC. Translating it yields CASSHTAGNEQYF.

The genes are TRBV28 and TRBJ1-2; 8 bases match TRBD1. J lost 7 bases, V lost 6 bases, and 10 bases had no gene match. This CDR3 spans 14 amino acids. Per germline, CDR1 MDHEN and CDR2 SYDVKM. CDR3 region: CASRPTGDRLGYTF. CDR3 in DNA: TGTGCCAGCAGACCGACAGGGGACAGGCTTGGCTACACCTTC.

The rearrangement joins TRBV4-1 to TRBJ2-7, with a tentative D call TRBD2 (5 bases). Germline values: CDR1 MGHRA, CDR2 YSYEKL. The CDR3 has 15 amino acids. The V and J ends lost 0 bases and 2 bases respectively, with 11 bases between them. In nucleotides, the CDR3 is TGCGCCAGCAGCCAAGATCGAGGGCCGACCTACGAGCAGTACTTC. Translated, it gives CASSQDRGPTYEQYF.

The table lists this clonotype with a few counts. The V gene is TRBV3-1, the J gene TRBJ2-3; no reliable D call. Germline-derived CDR1 and CDR2 are LGHDT and YNNKEL (reference sequence). CDR3 length equals 13 residues. The V and J ends lost 0 bases and 6 bases respectively, with 7 bases between them. The CDR3 here is CASSQDPIDTQYF. The CDR3 nucleotides read TGTGCCAGCAGCCAAGACCCGATCGATACGCAGTATTTT.

The chain links TRBV20-1 to TRBJ2-3, with 10 bases identical to TRBD2. V was pared by 6 bases and J by 2 bases, with 8 bases of the junction left unmatched. The CDR3 spans 15 residues. Germline lookup yields CDR1 DFQATT and CDR2 SNEGSKA (reference sequence). CDR3 DNA sequence: TGCAGTGCCGGCCTACTAGCGGGGTTCACAGATACGCAGTATTTT. Its protein is CSAGLLAGFTDTQYF.

This clonotype has at least ten counts. The rearrangement links TRBV5-1 to TRBJ2-3; tentatively, D is TRBD2 (5 bases). The CDR3 loop spans 16 amino acids. In germline, CDR1 is SGHRS, CDR2 YFSETQ. Trimming stripped 3 bases from V and 2 bases from J, with 16 bases between. CDR3 DNA sequence: TGCGCCAGCAGCTGGCCCACTAACCGGGACACAGATACGCAGTATTTT. Translating gives CASSWPTNRDTDTQYF.

The CDR3 nucleotides read TGTGCCACCAGCAGAGATTGGGCTACGGAAGCTTTCTTT. It translates to CATSRDWATEAFF. The chain joins TRBV15 to TRBJ1-1, with D uncertain. The CDR3 is 13 residues long. From germline, CDR1 is LNHNV and CDR2 YYDKDF (reference sequence). The ends were cut back, 0 bases at V and 8 bases at J, with 10 bases in the middle.

CDR3 in amino acids: CASRPPGLHFSYNEQFF. The CDR3 DNA is TGTGCCAGCAGACCCCCGGGACTCCACTTCTCCTACAATGAGCAGTTCTTC. This chain joins TRBV6-6 and TRBJ2-1; tentative D call: TRBD2 (6 bases). This CDR3 has 17 residues. The V gene lost 6 bases and the J gene lost 0 bases, with 18 bases spanning the gap. Germline V gives CDR1 MNHNY, CDR2 SVGAGI (reference sequence).

V and J are TRBV27 and TRBJ1-1; D gene ambiguous. The CDR3 runs 13 residues. V was shortened by 2 bases and J by 7 bases, with 11 bases between the two germline ends. CDR1 is MNHEY, CDR2 SMNVEV, per germline (reference sequence). This CDR3 reads CASSLSGFSEAFF. CDR3 in DNA: TGTGCCAGCAGTTTAAGCGGGTTTAGTGAAGCTTTCTTT.

The chain joins TRBV29-1 to TRBJ2-4; TRBD1 matches 9 bases. The J call is doubtful: the DNA matches TRBJ2-5 better. Germline CDR1 and CDR2: SQVTM and ANQGSEA. There are 14 residues in the CDR3. For the CDR3, the DNA is TGCAGCGTTGTAGGGGACAGGGCGGGAGAGACCCAGTACTTC. Translated: CSVVGDRAGETQYF.

This clonotype was counted a single time. A much more abundant neighbour one base away suggests this may be a read error. The gene calls are TRBV5-6 and TRBJ2-1, with unresolved D. CDR1 is SGHDT and CDR2 is YYEEEE in the germline V gene. The CDR3 is 11 amino acids. The V gene lost 2 bases and the J gene lost 9 bases, with 6 bases spanning the gap. The CDR3 DNA sequence: TGTGCCAGCAGCTTTATCGGTGAGCAGTTCTTC. This sequence encodes CASSFIGEQFF. The variable domain in full, with the rest retrieved from reference TRBV5-6 and TRBJ2-1, is DAGVTQSPTHLIKTRGQQVTLRCSPKSGHDTVSWYQQALGQGPQFIFQYYEEEERQRGNFPDRFSGHQFPNYSSELNVNALLLGDSALYLCASSFIGEQFFGPGTRLTVL.

The rearrangement joins TRBV5-6 to TRBJ2-5; D gene uncertain. V was shortened by 3 bases and J by 3 bases, with 9 bases between the two germline ends. CDR3 length: 13 amino acids. CDR1 is SGHDT, CDR2 YYEEEE, per germline. Written as DNA, the CDR3 is TGTGCCAGCAGCTGGGGAAGGGAAGAGACCCAGTACTTC. Its protein is CASSWGREETQYF.